Following are 5 T cell receptor beta chains from one sample sequenced in a study of CD8 T cells in Susac syndrome (dated by TCRdb to about 2019). Receptor libraries were prepared by the immunoSEQ multiplex PCR assay. RNA was extracted using the RNeasy kit, and roughly 0.5 to 1 microgram was reverse transcribed with random hexamers. In-frame beta chains were kept once TCRdb had trimmed the public reads at Q25 with fastp and called clones with MiXCR. Each CDR3 protein appears once, grouped with its most common genes and DNA. Within this sample are some 180,000 distinct CDR3 sequences, with around 94% of them counted one time only. The ten largest make up 0.099% of the sample. Sequencing was performed on CD4+ T cells from PBMCs. The receptors shown here come from a human donor with Susac syndrome.

The chain links TRBV9 to TRBJ2-1; 9 bases are a match to TRBD2. The trim removed 0 bases at V and 7 bases at J, leaving 5 bases unmatched. In germline, CDR1 is SGDLS, CDR2 YYNGEE. The CDR3 loop spans 15 amino acids. The CDR3 bases are TGTGCCAGCAGCGTAGAAGCGGGGGGATGGAATGAGCAGTTCTTC. Amino acids: CASSVEAGGWNEQFF.

The genes are TRBV20-1 and TRBJ2-5; 9 bases map to TRBD2. Germline values: CDR1 DFQATT, CDR2 SNEGSKA (reference sequence). This CDR3 comprises 14 residues. The V and J ends lost 1 base and 2 bases, in that order; junction bases with no gene match: 2. The CDR3 loop is CSARVAGGQETQYF. The DNA of the CDR3 is TGCAGTGCTAGAGTGGCGGGAGGGCAAGAGACCCAGTACTTC.

The rearrangement links TRBV4-1 to TRBJ1-1, with TRBD1 as a possible D gene (6 bases). Trimming left V 3 bases short and J 0 bases short, with 11 bases between. CDR3 length equals 15 residues. CDR1 is MGHRA, CDR2 YSYEKL, per germline. This CDR3 reads CASSHPQGMNTEAFF. The CDR3 DNA sequence: TGCGCCAGCAGCCATCCCCAGGGGATGAACACTGAAGCTTTCTTT.

The CDR3 coding sequence is TGTGCCAGCAGCCAATGGTCCAGCGCTCCCCGCACAGATACGCAGTATTTT. The encoded protein is CASSQWSSAPRTDTQYF. The V call is TRBV14, the J call TRBJ2-3; D ambiguous. The V end lost 2 bases, the J end lost 1 base, and 16 bases lay between the germline ends. The CDR3 has 17 amino acids. Germline V gene sequence: CDR1 SGHDN, CDR2 FVKESK.

V and J are TRBV20-1 and TRBJ2-7; maybe TRBD1 (6 bases). Trimming cost V 6 bases and J 2 bases, with 14 bases left between them. In germline, CDR1 is DFQATT, CDR2 SNEGSKA (reference sequence). This CDR3 region has 13 residues. CDR3 residues: CSAPQQGTYEQYF. CDR3 sequence (DNA): TGCAGTGCCCCCCAACAGGGTACCTACGAGCAGTACTTC.